Sequencing of this T cell receptor (beta chain) was carried out in a study of neurological immune-mediated disorders. The V gene lost 1 base and the J gene lost 5 bases, with 14 bases spanning the gap. The CDR3 consists of 15 residues. The germline V gene has CDR1 LGHDT and CDR2 YNNKEL (reference sequence). The authors made cDNA by 5'RACE with 10-nucleotide random UMIs. MiXCR was run by TCRdb on the 5' RACE reads, yielding one entry per CDR3 protein. This table has around 27,000 distinct CDR3 sequences, around 16% appearing once. Volunteers from a blood bank in Maryland, USA, constituted the healthy controls. This clonotype was seen repeatedly, ten times or more.

V gene TRBV3-1 combines with J gene TRBJ1-1; D might be TRBD1 (6 bases). This sequence originates from a man between 70 and 80 years old in good health. The sample was PBMCs. The chain's CDR3 is CASSQGAGEWTEAFF. The CDR3 DNA reads TGTGCCAGCAGCCAAGGGGCAGGGGAGTGGACTGAAGCTTTCTTT.